This T cell receptor (beta chain) is from a study of blood T cell repertoires in COVID-19. The data were produced by immunoSEQ multiplex PCR, yet TCRdb's version contains in-frame clones alone and is incomplete. In the table there are 100,000 to 150,000 clones, roughly three quarters of which are singletons. With 1 base clipped from V and 7 bases from J, the junction kept 12 bases outside the gene matches. Germline V CDR1 and CDR2: SGHTA, FQGNSA. The CDR3 length is 17 residues. This clonotype was obtained from a middle-aged man with active or convalescent COVID-19. The chain combines TRBV7-2 with TRBJ2-2, with 7 nucleotides matching TRBD1. The sequenced sample consisted of peripheral blood. CDR3 residues: CASSLGTTGVRNGELFF. CDR3 coding DNA: TGTGCCAGCAGCTTAGGTACTACAGGGGTACGAAACGGGGAGCTGTTTTTT.